Described below is a single T cell receptor beta chain sequence and its context. What it binds is unknown. This sample stems from a study of early T cells in non-severe SARS-CoV-2 infection. Whole-study results and caveats: Anti-spike CD8 specificities were favored by VDJdb matching, whose results missed private and CD4 specificities.

TCRdb reprocessed the 5' RACE reads via MiXCR and lists one record per CDR3 protein. The table has around 50,000 distinct CDR3 sequences, around 4.6% seen once; the top ten hold 6%. This sequence originates from an adult who was a healthcare worker with PCR-confirmed SARS-CoV-2 infection or an uninfected control (not recorded which). Sequences were obtained from whole blood.

The CDR3 protein is CASSEATIDTDTQYF. The DNA of the CDR3 is TGTGCCAGCAGTGAAGCGACAATCGACACAGATACGCAGTATTTT. This chain links TRBV2 with TRBJ2-3; D call uncertain. This CDR3 spans 15 amino acids. The germline V gene has CDR1 SNHLY and CDR2 FYNNEI. V lost 0 bases, J lost 2 bases, and 9 bases lay in between. The full variable domain, in which reference TRBV2 and TRBJ2-3 provide the parts outside the CDR3, is EPEVTQTPSHQVTQMGQEVILRCVPISNHLYFYWYRQILGQKVEFLVSFYNNEISEKSEIFDDQFSVERPDGSNFTLKIRSTKLEDSAMYFCASSEATIDTDTQYFGPGTRLTVL.